Here is one TCR beta chain with its context. The antigen remains undetermined. V lost 0 bases and J 5 bases, leaving 10 bases between the germline ends. CDR3 size: 13 residues. Germline lookup yields CDR1 GTSNPN and CDR2 SVGIG (reference sequence). This sample was included in a study of CD8 T cells in Susac syndrome. Study outcomes and limitations: None of the CD4+ T cell repertoires in Susac syndrome showed clonal expansion.

TEMRA cells were FACS-enriched, and CD8+ and CD4+ T cells were isolated negatively. The RNA input was roughly 0.45 to 1 ug, and it was reverse transcribed with random hexamers. TCR beta CDR3 was amplified by immunoSEQ multiplex PCR. This amplification extended across 54 Vbeta and 13 Jbeta segments. Each CDR3 protein is one row after TCRdb ran MiXCR on the immunoSEQ multiplex PCR reads. This sample has 150,000 to 200,000 distinct CDR3 sequences; roughly 91% occur once, and the top ten carry around 0.085%. The sequenced sample consisted of CD4+ T cells from PBMCs. The chain is built from TRBV30 and TRBJ1-1, with D maybe TRBD1 (6 bases). The TCR originated in a human donor with Susac syndrome. The DNA for the CDR3 is TGTGCCTGGAGTGTGAGAAGGGGGACTGAAGCTTTCTTT. Protein: CAWSVRRGTEAFF.